The 22 T cell receptor beta chains given below trace back to one sample, sequenced in a study of blood T cell dynamics during melanoma immunotherapy. The assay was immunoSEQ multiplex PCR, and TCRdb's table has in-frame clones only and misses some. The repertoire consists of roughly 4,600 clones, with 60% to 85% occurring once and the leading ten covering 55%. As for time point: week 3, after first cycle of checkpoint inhibitor. The starting material was blood, obtained from a patient treated with checkpoint blockade. All receptors derive from a human donor with melanoma.

This chain uses TRBV7-8 with TRBJ1-1, with 8 nucleotides matching TRBD1. The CDR3 is 14 amino acids. With 5 bases clipped from V and 3 bases from J, the junction kept 5 bases outside the gene matches. Germline lookup yields CDR1 SGHVS and CDR2 FQNEAQ. The CDR3 nucleotides are TGTGCCAGCAGCCGACAGGGGACGGACACTGAAGCTTTCTTT. Protein: CASSRQGTDTEAFF.

The V and J genes are TRBV6-1 and TRBJ1-2; possible D gene TRBD1, 5 bases. This CDR3 has 17 amino acids. The V end lost 1 base, the J end lost 4 bases, and 19 bases lay between the germline ends. Germline lookup yields CDR1 MNHNS and CDR2 SASEGT. In DNA, the CDR3 is TGTGCCAGCAGTGAAGGGACCTTCGGGGGAGATCTCTATGGCTACACCTTC. The encoded protein is CASSEGTFGGDLYGYTF.

The gene calls are TRBV29-1 and TRBJ1-1; D is unclear. The CDR3 length is 12 residues. The V gene lost 5 bases and the J gene lost 0 bases, with 7 bases spanning the gap. Germline-derived CDR1 and CDR2 are SQVTM and ANQGSEA. Written as DNA, the CDR3 is TGCAGCGTTTCAACCATGAACACTGAAGCTTTCTTT. Translation gives CSVSTMNTEAFF.

This clone showed up just a few times. The V and J genes are TRBV11-1 and TRBJ1-4; maybe TRBD1 (5 bases). CDR1 and CDR2 from the germline V gene are SGHAT and FQDESV (reference sequence). The V end was cut by 2 bases, the J end by 5 bases, with 9 bases between. The CDR3 loop spans 14 amino acids. CDR3 sequence reads: CASSLTKGNEKLFF. CDR3 nucleotide sequence: TGTGCCAGCAGCTTAACCAAGGGGAATGAAAAACTGTTTTTT.

The rearrangement joins TRBV5-8 to TRBJ2-2; D possibly corresponds to TRBD1 (6 bases). The CDR3 consists of 15 residues. The germline CDR1 and CDR2 sequences are SGHTS and YDEGEE. V lost 3 bases to trimming and J lost 0 bases, with 9 bases between them. CDR3 sequence: CASSSGVTNTGELFF. The DNA of the CDR3 is TGTGCCAGCAGCTCAGGGGTCACGAACACCGGGGAGCTGTTTTTT. Looking up the rest from reference TRBV5-8 and TRBJ2-2 gives the full variable domain: EAGVTQSPTHLIKTRGQQATLRCSPISGHTSVYWYQQALGLGLQFLLWYDEGEERNRGNFPPRFSGRQFPNYSSELNVNALELEDSALYLCASSSGVTNTGELFFGEGSRLTVL.

This sequence joins TRBV7-6 and TRBJ2-5; 15 bases map to TRBD2. The J call may be faulty, since TRBJ2-7 better matches the DNA end. This CDR3 spans 16 amino acids. Germline V gene data show CDR1 as SGHVS and CDR2 as FNYEAQ. The DNA for the CDR3 is TGTGCCAGCAGCTCTGGGACTAGCGGGGGGAGGGTCGAGCAGTACTTC. Translating it yields CASSSGTSGGRVEQYF.

The chain combines TRBV5-1 with TRBJ2-1, with unresolved D. Looked up from germline, CDR1 is SGHRS and CDR2 is YFSETQ. V was shortened by 4 bases and J by 6 bases, with 11 bases between the two germline ends. CDR3 size: 13 residues. CDR3 loop: CASSPGRPNEQFF. In DNA, the CDR3 is TGCGCCAGCAGCCCCGGACGGCCCAATGAGCAGTTCTTC.

This chain uses TRBV11-2 with TRBJ1-1; no clear D. This CDR3 contains 13 residues. V shed 1 base and J shed 5 bases, with 8 bases lying between them. CDR1 is SGHAT, CDR2 FQNNGV, per germline. CDR3 loop: CASSLGQSTEAFF. CDR3 coding DNA: TGTGCCAGCAGCTTAGGACAAAGTACTGAAGCTTTCTTT.

V and J are TRBV5-6 and TRBJ1-5, with TRBD1 matching 7 bases. V lost 2 bases, J lost 6 bases, and 5 bases stayed unmatched. The CDR3 extends over 14 amino acids. Germline V gene lookup returns CDR1 SGHDT and CDR2 YYEEEE. This CDR3 is CASSLQGFPQPQHF. The DNA of the CDR3 is TGTGCCAGCAGCTTACAGGGGTTCCCTCAGCCCCAGCATTTT.

The chain has TRBV5-1 and TRBJ1-1, with D tentatively TRBD1 (5 bases). The CDR3 is 15 residues long. Looked up from germline, CDR1 is SGHRS and CDR2 is YFSETQ. V lost 0 bases, J lost 0 bases, and 9 bases lay in between. DNA of the CDR3: TGCGCCAGCAGCTTGGCCACAGGCATGAACACTGAAGCTTTCTTT. This sequence encodes CASSLATGMNTEAFF.

J is TRBJ1-3 and V is TRBV2, with TRBD1 matching 7 bases. The CDR3 is 15 amino acids. V lost 6 bases, J lost 0 bases, and 5 bases stayed unmatched. From germline, CDR1 is SNHLY and CDR2 FYNNEI. CDR3 sequence reads: CASSDRDSSGNTIYF. CDR3 DNA sequence: TGTGCCAGCAGCGACAGGGATAGCTCTGGAAACACCATATATTTT.

This rearrangement joins TRBV10-2 to TRBJ1-4; a possible D gene is TRBD1 (6 bases). There are 15 residues in the CDR3. CDR1 is WSHSY, CDR2 SAAADI, per germline. Trimming removed 8 bases at V and 2 bases at J, with 15 bases between. In DNA, the CDR3 is TGCGCCAGCCAACCCCAGGGGTCGACTAATGAAAAACTGTTTTTT. This translates into CASQPQGSTNEKLFF.

Points on this clone: A read error may produce the germline difference seen at one junction end. The chain is built from TRBV6-5 and TRBJ2-7, with D possibly matching TRBD1 (5 bases). Germline values: CDR1 MNHEY, CDR2 SVGAGI. The CDR3 contains 15 residues. The CDR3 sequence: CAISGPLDSHYEQYF. For the CDR3, the DNA is TGTGCCATCAGTGGGCCTCTCGACAGCCACTACGAGCAGTACTTC.

This chain joins TRBV4-3 and TRBJ2-1; 8 bases agree with TRBD1. Germline trimming cut 5 bases from V and 2 bases from J; bases unmatched to any gene: 8. Germline values: CDR1 LGHNA, CDR2 YSLEER. The CDR3 is 16 amino acids. CDR3: CASSDEDRAPYNEQFF. In nucleotides, the CDR3 is TGCGCCAGCAGCGATGAGGACAGGGCCCCCTACAATGAGCAGTTCTTC.

The chain carries TRBV6-1 and TRBJ2-7; D unresolved. The CDR3 is 14 residues long. Germline V gene data show CDR1 as MNHNS and CDR2 as SASEGT. Trimming left V 2 bases short and J 2 bases short, with 10 bases between. Here the CDR3 reads CASSELLPAYEQYF. The CDR3, as DNA: TGTGCCAGCAGTGAATTACTCCCTGCCTACGAGCAGTACTTC.

The V call is TRBV11-2, the J call TRBJ2-6; perhaps TRBD1 as D (6 bases). Germline V gene lookup returns CDR1 SGHAT and CDR2 FQNNGV. The CDR3 contains 18 residues. Trimming took 5 bases from V and 0 from J, leaving 17 bases between them. CDR3 sequence reads: CASSPRGRGDSGANVLTF. In DNA, the CDR3 is TGTGCCAGCAGCCCCCGTGGCAGGGGCGACTCTGGGGCCAACGTCCTGACTTTC.

The rearrangement joins TRBV2 to TRBJ2-1; 9 positions match TRBD2. Germline lookup yields CDR1 SNHLY and CDR2 FYNNEI. The length of the CDR3 is 14 residues. The trim removed 4 bases at V and 6 bases at J, leaving 4 bases unmatched. The CDR3 loop is CASSVGGGANEQFF. For the CDR3, the DNA is TGTGCCAGCAGTGTGGGCGGGGGGGCCAATGAGCAGTTCTTC. Full variable domain (remainder filled in from reference TRBV2 and TRBJ2-1): EPEVTQTPSHQVTQMGQEVILRCVPISNHLYFYWYRQILGQKVEFLVSFYNNEISEKSEIFDDQFSVERPDGSNFTLKIRSTKLEDSAMYFCASSVGGGANEQFFGPGTRLTVL.

The chain combines TRBV20-1 with TRBJ1-2, with no clear D. The length of the CDR3 is 11 residues. V lost 1 base, J lost 5 bases, and 5 bases lay in between. Germline V lookup: CDR1 DFQATT, CDR2 SNEGSKA (reference sequence). CDR3 in amino acids: CSARVEYGYTF. The CDR3 DNA reads TGCAGTGCTAGAGTGGAGTATGGCTACACCTTC.

This chain joins TRBV29-1 and TRBJ1-1; unclear D gene. Looked up from germline, CDR1 is SQVTM and CDR2 is ANQGSEA. The V end was cut by 1 base, the J end by 0 bases, with 9 bases between. The CDR3 covers 14 residues. For the CDR3, the DNA is TGCAGCGTTGAAGCGGCAGACTTGAACACTGAAGCTTTCTTT. Translating gives CSVEAADLNTEAFF.

The table lists this clone with a few counts. The chain couples TRBV5-4 to TRBJ1-2; TRBD1 is a possible D gene (5 bases). This CDR3 is 12 amino acids long. Germline lookup yields CDR1 SGHNT and CDR2 YYREEE (reference sequence). Deletions cut 6 bases from V and 8 bases from J, with 14 bases between. CDR3 in DNA: TGTGCCAGCACTTTTCAGGGCTCGGGCTACACCTTC. Amino acid sequence: CASTFQGSGYTF.

Relative to its sample, this clone is large (0.1 to 1%). The V and J genes are TRBV6-5 and TRBJ2-7; D ambiguous. Germline loops: CDR1 MNHEY, CDR2 SVGAGI. V lost 6 bases to trimming and J lost 0 bases, with 15 bases between them. The CDR3 is made up of 15 amino acids. Written as DNA, the CDR3 is TGTGCCAGCAGACCGACTGAGTCCTACTCCTACGAGCAGTACTTC. As protein: CASRPTESYSYEQYF.

This sequence joins TRBV4-2 and TRBJ2-1; 10 bases agree with TRBD2. Per the germline V gene, CDR1 is LGHNA and CDR2 is YNFKEQ. Trimming removed 0 bases from V and 8 bases from J; junction bases left unmatched: 13. The CDR3 is made up of 18 amino acids. The CDR3 DNA reads TGTGCCAGCAGCCAAGAAAGGAGGCTAAGCGGGGGGGGCTATGAGCAGTTCTTC. This encodes CASSQERRLSGGGYEQFF.